The 13 T cell receptor beta chains reported below all come from one sample, sequenced in a study of memory CD4+ T cells and cytomegalovirus serostatus. The sort gate was single viable CD3+CD4+CD8-CD45RO+ cells for memory CD4+ T cells. Clones were read by immunoSEQ multiplex PCR, and TCRdb kept only the in-frame ones, dropping some. The sample holds 46,000 or so clones, approximately 78% seen once. Specimen: memory CD4+ T cells from blood. The receptors originated from an adult in good health and CMV-seronegative.

The chain has TRBV27 and TRBJ1-6, with 10 nucleotides matching TRBD1. The germline V gene has CDR1 MNHEY and CDR2 SMNVEV (reference sequence). The CDR3 length is 16 residues. V was clipped by 5 bases and J by 6 bases; unmatched bases: 7. The CDR3 reads CASSLSGTGVNSPLHF. CDR3 DNA sequence: TGTGCCAGCAGTCTCTCCGGGACAGGGGTTAATTCACCCCTCCACTTT.

The V gene is TRBV9, the J gene TRBJ1-4; weak D call: TRBD1 (5 bases). The CDR3 runs to 15 residues. The germline V gene has CDR1 SGDLS and CDR2 YYNGEE. Between the trimmed V and J ends, which lost 0 bases and 7 bases, there was a span of 13 bases. The CDR3 is CASSVAGGTGEKLFF. CDR3 DNA sequence: TGTGCCAGCAGCGTAGCAGGAGGGACTGGTGAAAAACTGTTTTTT.

V usage is TRBV4-1 and J usage is TRBJ1-2; D is uncertain. V gave up 0 bases and J gave up 4 bases, with 9 bases separating them. Germline V gives CDR1 MGHRA, CDR2 YSYEKL. CDR3 length equals 14 residues. CDR3 nucleotide sequence: TGCGCCAGCAGCCAAGAAGGGCGGACCTATGGCTACACCTTC. It translates to CASSQEGRTYGYTF.

The V gene is TRBV20-1, the J gene TRBJ2-7; D ambiguous. V was clipped by 6 bases and J by 6 bases, with 9 bases between them. This CDR3 spans 10 amino acids. CDR1 and CDR2 (germline): DFQATT, SNEGSKA (reference sequence). In DNA, the CDR3 is TGCAGTGCGGCCGGCCTCGAGCAGTACTTC. It codes for CSAAGLEQYF.

This chain connects TRBV11-3 to TRBJ1-1; D may be TRBD1 (5 bases). Trimming removed 5 bases at V and 4 bases at J, with 17 bases between. Germline CDR1 is SGHNT and CDR2 is YENEEA. CDR3 length equals 15 residues. CDR3 protein: CASSPGRGEGTEAFF. CDR3 sequence (DNA): TGTGCCAGCAGCCCTGGAAGGGGAGAAGGCACTGAAGCTTTCTTT.

The J gene is TRBJ2-1, the V gene TRBV30; possible D gene TRBD2, 7 bases. V was clipped by 0 bases and J by 12 bases, with 18 bases between them. The CDR3 has 14 residues. CDR1 GTSNPN and CDR2 SVGIG come from the germline V gene (reference sequence). CDR3 residues: CAWSVGGGPRGQFF. The CDR3 DNA sequence: TGTGCCTGGAGTGTTGGGGGGGGGCCTCGTGGGCAGTTCTTC.

The chain employs TRBV7-2 and TRBJ2-7; 10 bases agree with TRBD2. Losses at the gene ends were 2 bases for V and 3 bases for J; bases not matched to a gene: 4. This CDR3 has 15 residues. CDR1 and CDR2 from the germline V gene are SGHTA and FQGNSA. The CDR3 protein is CASSLSGGDSYEQYF. For the CDR3, the DNA is TGTGCCAGCAGCTTAAGCGGGGGGGACAGCTACGAGCAGTACTTC.

V gene TRBV19 combines with J gene TRBJ2-5; 7 bases are a match to TRBD1. This CDR3 is 12 amino acids long. The junction had 2 bases not matched to a gene; V was cut back by 6 bases and J by 4 bases. CDR1 and CDR2 (germline): LNHDA, SQIVND (reference sequence). The CDR3 nucleotides read TGTGCCAGTAGCCGGGACAGAGAGACCCAGTACTTC. The encoded protein is CASSRDRETQYF.

V usage is TRBV19 and J usage is TRBJ2-1; TRBD2 matches 9 bases. In germline, CDR1 is LNHDA, CDR2 SQIVND (reference sequence). The length of the CDR3 is 14 residues. V shed 2 bases, J shed 8 bases, and the junction held 4 bases outside the gene matches. In nucleotides, the CDR3 is TGTGCCAGTAGTATAAGCGGGGGGTTCTATGAGCAGTTCTTC. This translates into CASSISGGFYEQFF.

The J gene is TRBJ2-1, the V gene TRBV2; D is possibly TRBD1 (6 bases). Germline values: CDR1 SNHLY, CDR2 FYNNEI. The CDR3 contains 14 residues. V lost 4 bases and J 8 bases, leaving 15 bases between the germline ends. CDR3 sequence (DNA): TGTGCCAGCAGTGTTCGGACAGAGAGCGATGAGCAGTTCTTC. Translation gives CASSVRTESDEQFF.

This chain connects TRBV29-1 to TRBJ1-2; weak D call: TRBD1 (6 bases). The CDR3 has 11 amino acids. Trimming stripped 4 bases from V and 7 bases from J, with 10 bases between. CDR1 and CDR2 (germline): SQVTM, ANQGSEA. The CDR3 nucleotides are TGCAGCGTTGCAGGGGAATCTGGCTACACCTTC. It translates to CSVAGESGYTF.

The V and J genes are TRBV7-6 and TRBJ2-1; TRBD2 matches 10 bases. Germline CDR1 is SGHVS and CDR2 is FNYEAQ. V lost 5 bases to trimming and J lost 8 bases; unmatched junction nucleotides: 6. There are 14 residues in the CDR3. CDR3 protein: CASSRSGGRDEQFF. The CDR3 nucleotides read TGTGCCAGCAGCCGTAGCGGGGGGAGGGATGAGCAGTTCTTC.

The V and J genes are TRBV9 and TRBJ2-5; D gene unclear. The CDR3 extends over 15 amino acids. V lost 0 bases to trimming and J lost 1 base, with 10 bases between them. Germline assignment: CDR1 SGDLS and CDR2 YYNGEE. Here the CDR3 DNA reads TGTGCCAGCAGCGTAGGAAGGGCCCGCCAAGAGACCCAGTACTTC. Translated, it gives CASSVGRARQETQYF.